This T cell receptor beta chain was identified in a study of CD8 T cells in Susac syndrome. This clonotype came up once. This CDR3 region has 15 residues. CDR1 SNHLY and CDR2 FYNNEI come from the germline V gene. The V end lost 4 bases, the J end lost 2 bases, and 15 bases lay between the germline ends. Reverse transcription of roughly 0.45 to 1 ug RNA used random hexamers. The method of amplification for TCR beta CDR3 was immunoSEQ multiplex PCR, covering 54 Vbeta and 13 Jbeta. TCRdb independently ran MiXCR on the immunoSEQ multiplex PCR reads; one entry per CDR3 protein. The sample includes around 150,000 distinct CDR3 sequences, 85% to 95% of them seen just once.

The genes are TRBV2 and TRBJ2-7, with D possibly being TRBD2 (6 bases). The sequence derives from a human donor with Susac syndrome. Sequenced sample: CD8+ T cells from PBMCs. The CDR3: CASSGIERATYEQYF. CDR3 in DNA: TGTGCCAGCAGTGGCATCGAGCGGGCCACCTACGAGCAGTACTTC.